The T cell receptor beta chain described here comes from a study of blood T cells in healthy people across ages. The second PCR ran about 7 to 12 cycles with a sample-barcoded 5' primer and J-beta primers. Each cDNA molecule carried a tag from a template-switch adaptor that contained 12 random nucleotides. TCRdb used MiXCR to reprocess the 5' RACE reads, holding one entry per CDR3 protein. The sample comprises roughly 1.4 million distinct CDR3 sequences, almost 60% of which are singletons, and over 5.5% rests with the top ten. Details on this clonotype: Its antigen is unknown.

Germline values: CDR1 MNHNY, CDR2 SVGAGI (reference sequence). CDR3 length: 14 residues. The germline V and J ends were trimmed by 7 bases and 1 base, with 10 bases remaining between them. General observations from the study: There were more naive CD4+ cells and higher diversity in long-lived donors than in aged donors. The lack of PBMC sorting stopped any conclusive naive versus antigen-experienced comparison.

Healthy individuals of Caucasian origin from Russia, aged roughly 6 to 90, served as donors. The chain has TRBV6-6 and TRBJ2-2; D call uncertain. Input material: blood. The receptor was isolated from a man younger than 35 in good health. The CDR3 DNA reads TGTGCCAGCACCCCCGACTGGAACACCGGGGAGCTGTTTTTT. It yields the protein CASTPDWNTGELFF.